This entry features one TCR beta chain sequence. As yet, its antigen is unknown. These data originate in a study of cytomegalovirus exposure and HLA in healthy donors. Study in general: Findings of an earlier analysis included about 100 million unique TCR beta sequences from 180 million or so T cells.

PCR used 60 Vbeta primers and 13 Jbeta primers. Per the original data handling: Counted up in a later analysis, unique TCR beta chains came to approximately 83 million, with around 11 million shared. Libraries were prepared by immunoSEQ multiplex PCR; TCRdb keeps only in-frame clonotypes and omits some of them. V, J and clone size are taken as reported in that table, and D and trimming were inferred from the DNA itself. This table holds about 180,000 clones, 60% to 80% found once. In germline, CDR1 is MNHEY, CDR2 SVGAGI. The CDR3 is made up of 14 amino acids. The junction had 5 bases not matched to a gene; V was cut back by 6 bases and J by 6 bases. General study results and limits: Later analysis suggested most CMV-associated TCR beta chains were HLA-restricted.

Sequenced material: PBMCs. This chain connects TRBV6-5 to TRBJ2-2, with 9 bases that match TRBD1. This sequence was found in a man between 35 and 55 years old in good health and CMV-seropositive. CDR3 DNA: TGTGCCAGCAGGGGGACAGGGTCTCCCGGGGAGCTGTTTTTT. It codes for CASRGTGSPGELFF.